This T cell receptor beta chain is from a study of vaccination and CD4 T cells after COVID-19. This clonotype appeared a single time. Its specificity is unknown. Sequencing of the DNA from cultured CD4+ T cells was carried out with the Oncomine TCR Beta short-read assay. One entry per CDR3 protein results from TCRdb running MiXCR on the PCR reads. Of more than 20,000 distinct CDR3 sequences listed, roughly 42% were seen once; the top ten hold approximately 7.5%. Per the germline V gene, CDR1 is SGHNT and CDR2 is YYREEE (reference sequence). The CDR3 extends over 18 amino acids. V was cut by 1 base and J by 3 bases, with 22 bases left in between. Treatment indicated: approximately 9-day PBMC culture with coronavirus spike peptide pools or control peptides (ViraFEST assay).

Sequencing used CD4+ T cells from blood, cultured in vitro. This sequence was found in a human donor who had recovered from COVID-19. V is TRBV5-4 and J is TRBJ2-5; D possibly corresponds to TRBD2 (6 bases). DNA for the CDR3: TGTGCCAGCAGCTTGAAGGTTGGCTCGCGGGGCGTAGAAGAGACCCAGTACTTC. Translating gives CASSLKVGSRGVEETQYF.